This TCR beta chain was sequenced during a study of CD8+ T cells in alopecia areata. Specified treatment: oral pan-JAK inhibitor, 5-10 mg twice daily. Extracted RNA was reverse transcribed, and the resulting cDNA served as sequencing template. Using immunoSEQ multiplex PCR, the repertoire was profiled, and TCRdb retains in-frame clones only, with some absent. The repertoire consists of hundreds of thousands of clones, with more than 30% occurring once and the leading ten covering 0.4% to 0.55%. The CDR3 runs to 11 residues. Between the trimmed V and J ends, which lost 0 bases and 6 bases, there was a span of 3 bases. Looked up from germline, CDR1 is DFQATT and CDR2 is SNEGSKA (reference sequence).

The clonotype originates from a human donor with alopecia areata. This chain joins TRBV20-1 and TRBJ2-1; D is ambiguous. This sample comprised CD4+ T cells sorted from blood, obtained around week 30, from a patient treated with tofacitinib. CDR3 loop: CSARDTNEQFF. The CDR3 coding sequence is TGCAGTGCTAGAGACACCAATGAGCAGTTCTTC.